Listed here are 16 T cell receptor beta chains from one sample, sequenced in a study of shared clonotypes between healthy human individuals. Data came from immunoSEQ multiplex PCR; TCRdb stores just in-frame clones and leaves some out. The repertoire includes about 2,100,000 clones, 93% of them detected once, and 1.7% sits in the top ten. CD8 cells regarded as naive lacked CD45RO, were positively chosen for CCR7, and omitted terminally differentiated effector memory CD45RA+ cells. The sample consisted of naive CD8+ T cells from PBMCs. These receptors came from a young man in good health. Some clones in this sample may be carry-over from other donors' samples.

This rearrangement joins TRBV9 to TRBJ2-4; no firm D call. Germline CDR1 reads SGDLS; CDR2 reads YYNGEE. The CDR3 extends over 11 amino acids. Trimming removed 3 bases at V and 6 bases at J, with 4 bases between. The CDR3: CASSEGNIQYF. The CDR3 DNA follows: TGTGCCAGCAGCGAGGGAAACATTCAGTACTTC.

The V gene is TRBV10-1, the J gene TRBJ2-7; D unresolved. In germline, CDR1 is WNHNN, CDR2 SYGVQD (reference sequence). V lost 3 bases and J lost 2, with 17 bases in between. This CDR3 comprises 16 residues. The CDR3 nucleotides are TGCGCCAGCAGTGACGACGTGGGGAAACGTACCTACGAGCAGTACTTC. It codes for CASSDDVGKRTYEQYF.

This sequence joins TRBV5-5 and TRBJ1-4, with 8 positions matching TRBD1. V shed 2 bases, J shed 6 bases, and the junction held 6 bases outside the gene matches. The CDR3 consists of 15 residues. CDR1 and CDR2 (germline): SGHKS, YYEKEE (reference sequence). In DNA form, the CDR3 reads TGTGCCAGCAGCTTCACAGGGGGAGAGTATGAAAAACTGTTTTTT. Translated: CASSFTGGEYEKLFF.

V is TRBV7-8 and J is TRBJ2-1, with 7 bases lining up with TRBD2. The germline gives CDR1 SGHVS, CDR2 FQNEAQ. The CDR3 is 16 residues long. The ends lost 2 bases at V and 6 bases at J; junction bases unmatched: 10. The CDR3 region is CASSLLFRLAPNEQFF. As DNA, the CDR3 is TGTGCCAGCAGCTTACTGTTTAGACTAGCCCCCAATGAGCAGTTCTTC.

The V gene is TRBV7-9, the J gene TRBJ2-7; TRBD1 agrees at 8 bases. This CDR3 is built from 14 residues. Looked up from germline, CDR1 is SEHNR and CDR2 is FQNEAQ (reference sequence). V lost 3 bases and J lost 6; bases outside the gene matches: 7. CDR3 nucleotide sequence: TGTGCCAGCAGCTTCACCCTGACAGGGGTCGAGCAGTACTTC. Its translation is CASSFTLTGVEQYF. The full variable domain, completed using reference TRBV7-9 and TRBJ2-7, is DTGVSQNPRHKITKRGQNVTFRCDPISEHNRLYWYRQTLGQGPEFLTYFQNEAQLEKSRLLSDRFSAERPKGSFSTLEIQRTEQGDSAMYLCASSFTLTGVEQYFGPGTRLTVT.

In this sample, this clone turned up once. J is TRBJ2-1 and V is TRBV5-6; 8 positions agree with TRBD2. Germline values: CDR1 SGHDT, CDR2 YYEEEE. Unmatched junction bases numbered 10, after V lost 4 bases and J lost 4 bases. CDR3 size: 16 residues. The CDR3 spells CASSPASGLGYNEQFF. The CDR3, as DNA: TGTGCCAGCAGCCCTGCATCGGGACTAGGGTACAATGAGCAGTTCTTC.

On this clone: The sample holds other DNA sequences that translate to the same CDR3. The rearrangement uses TRBV5-6 and TRBJ1-4, with D unresolved. Per the germline V gene, CDR1 is SGHDT and CDR2 is YYEEEE. With 4 bases removed from V and 2 bases from J, the gap between germline ends came to 9 bases. The CDR3 runs 14 residues. This chain's CDR3 is CASSLETTNEKLFF. The CDR3 DNA reads TGTGCCAGCAGCCTCGAAACTACTAATGAAAAACTGTTTTTT. Together with reference TRBV5-6 and TRBJ1-4, the CDR3 gives the full variable domain: DAGVTQSPTHLIKTRGQQVTLRCSPKSGHDTVSWYQQALGQGPQFIFQYYEEEERQRGNFPDRFSGHQFPNYSSELNVNALLLGDSALYLCASSLETTNEKLFFGSGTQLSVL.

This rearrangement joins TRBV28 to TRBJ2-7; 13 nucleotides agree with TRBD2. This CDR3 is 18 amino acids long. Losses at the gene ends were 6 bases for V and 1 base for J; bases not matched to a gene: 12. The germline V gene encodes CDR1 MDHEN and CDR2 SYDVKM. This CDR3 reads CASSSTSPGLAGSYEQYF. Here the CDR3 DNA reads TGTGCCAGCAGCAGTACATCTCCGGGACTAGCGGGATCCTACGAGCAGTACTTC.

The chain joins TRBV10-3 to TRBJ2-5, with D tentatively TRBD1 (6 bases). Trimming stripped 11 bases from V and 1 base from J, with 11 bases between. The CDR3 contains 12 residues. Per the germline V gene, CDR1 is ENHRY and CDR2 is SYGVKD. DNA for the CDR3: TGTGCCTCTCGGGACACCCAAGAGACCCAGTACTTC. Its protein product is CASRDTQETQYF.

In regard to this clone: The sample holds other DNA sequences that translate to the same CDR3. The V and J genes are TRBV6-6 and TRBJ1-1; maybe TRBD1 (5 bases). The CDR3 runs to 14 residues. V was trimmed by 1 base and J by 4 bases, leaving 10 bases between them. Germline loops: CDR1 MNHNY, CDR2 SVGAGI (reference sequence). The CDR3 sequence is CASSYFQGGTEAFF. The CDR3 region has the DNA TGTGCCAGCAGTTACTTTCAGGGAGGCACTGAAGCTTTCTTT.

This clone was observed a few times. The rearrangement joins TRBV6-1 to TRBJ1-4; possible D gene TRBD1, 5 bases. The CDR3 loop spans 15 amino acids. CDR1 and CDR2 from the germline V gene are MNHNS and SASEGT. Trimming pared 7 bases from V and 7 bases from J, leaving 19 bases between. Written as DNA, the CDR3 is TGTGCCAGCACCGCGCATCCGGGGGTTGGTGAAAAACTGTTTTTT. The encoded protein is CASTAHPGVGEKLFF.

This clone has only one observation. The J gene is TRBJ2-3, the V gene TRBV7-9; 7 bases fit TRBD2. Germline-derived CDR1 and CDR2 are SEHNR and FQNEAQ (reference sequence). The length of the CDR3 is 14 residues. With V trimmed by 3 bases and J by 2 bases, 2 bases remained unmatched. The CDR3, as DNA: TGTGCCAGCAGCTTTGCGGGAGACACAGATACGCAGTATTTT. Its protein is CASSFAGDTDTQYF. The full variable domain, with the rest looked up from reference TRBV7-9 and TRBJ2-3, is DTGVSQNPRHKITKRGQNVTFRCDPISEHNRLYWYRQTLGQGPEFLTYFQNEAQLEKSRLLSDRFSAERPKGSFSTLEIQRTEQGDSAMYLCASSFAGDTDTQYFGPGTRLTVL.

V and J are TRBV4-3 and TRBJ1-1, with D unclear. V lost 3 bases, J lost 0 bases, and 5 bases lay in between. Germline-derived CDR1 and CDR2 are LGHNA and YSLEER. The CDR3 loop spans 13 amino acids. CDR3 bases: TGCGCCAGCAGCCAGCGTTTGAACACTGAAGCTTTCTTT. Translating it yields CASSQRLNTEAFF.

In its sample, this clone was seen a few times. The chain combines TRBV5-4 with TRBJ1-1; D may be TRBD1 (5 bases). The CDR3 covers 12 residues. V was trimmed by 9 bases and J by 5 bases, leaving 14 bases between them. Per germline, CDR1 SGHNT and CDR2 YYREEE (reference sequence). CDR3 protein: CATRQSRTEAFF. The CDR3 DNA reads as TGTGCCACCCGACAGTCTAGAACTGAAGCTTTCTTT. The full variable domain, its missing parts supplied by reference TRBV5-4 and TRBJ1-1, is ETGVTQSPTHLIKTRGQQVTLRCSSQSGHNTVSWYQQALGQGPQFIFQYYREEENGRGNFPPRFSGLQFPNYSSELNVNALELDDSALYLCATRQSRTEAFFGQGTRLTVV.

The genes are TRBV5-1 and TRBJ2-1, with D maybe TRBD1 (7 bases). This CDR3 region has 18 residues. Deletions cut 3 bases from V and 3 bases from J, with 22 bases between. Germline CDR1 SGHRS, CDR2 YFSETQ. The CDR3 loop is CASSSGRPRGTVYNEQFF. CDR3 nucleotide sequence: TGCGCCAGCAGCTCTGGAAGGCCGCGCGGGACAGTCTACAATGAGCAGTTCTTC.

On this clone: A read error likely explains this, since a far larger clone differs by one base. The J gene is TRBJ2-2, the V gene TRBV6-5; 8 bases are a match to TRBD1. V gave up 6 bases and J gave up 3 bases; unmatched junction bases: 0. There are 13 residues in the CDR3. Per germline, CDR1 MNHEY and CDR2 SVGAGI. The CDR3 protein is CASRDRDTGELFF. As DNA, the CDR3 is TGTGCCAGCAGGGACAGGGACACCGGGGAGCTGTTTTTT.